This T cell receptor (beta chain) was captured by sequencing in a study of T cells in Graves' hyperthyroidism and ophthalmopathy. On the study more broadly: Peripheral blood was drawn at first diagnosis, prior to all treatment.

TCR beta CDR3 sequences were amplified from RNA transcripts. TCR CDR3 regions were first amplified by RT-PCR with HTBI primers. MiXCR was run by TCRdb on the multiplex PCR reads, yielding one entry per CDR3 protein. The table has around 800,000 distinct CDR3 sequences, 38% seen once; the top ten hold about 8.9%. Researchers defined stable Graves' hyperthyroidism as no ophthalmopathy progression within 18 months. Germline values: CDR1 ENHRY, CDR2 SYGVKD. The V and J ends lost 6 bases and 4 bases, in that order; junction bases with no gene match: 8. The CDR3 length is 15 residues. The receptor was derived from a man aged 18 to 30 with Graves' hyperthyroidism. Sample: blood. The chain couples TRBV10-3 to TRBJ1-1; 10 bases map to TRBD1. The CDR3 DNA is TGTGCCATCAGGGGGACAGGGGTATGGGGCACTGAAGCTTTCTTT. Translating it yields CAIRGTGVWGTEAFF.